The rows below give T cell receptor beta chains drawn from one sample of a study of cytomegalovirus exposure and HLA in healthy donors. The table came from immunoSEQ multiplex PCR; TCRdb's copy has only in-frame clones and leaves some out. This table holds about 190,000 clones, about 77% found once. The sample was PBMCs. The source of these receptors is a woman aged 25 to 39 in good health and CMV-seropositive. Both conserved end residues are part of each CDR3. A D gene is named only where the DNA matches it firmly. A clone size is listed for some rows: how often the clone was seen (once, few, many), or a class if it is expanded.

V gene	D gene	clone size	J gene	CDR3 DNA	CDR3 protein
TRBV7-8	.	.	TRBJ1-1	TGTGCCAGCTGCCGCGCGAATCTACACACTGAAGCTTTCTTT	CASCRANLHTEAFF
TRBV28	.	.	TRBJ1-5	TGTGCCAGCAGTCTCTGGGCTCAGCCCCAGCATTTT	CASSLWAQPQHF
TRBV2	.	.	TRBJ2-1	TGTGCCAGCAGTCGGGAGACTAATAATGAGCAGTTCTTC	CASSRETNNEQFF
TRBV6-4	TRBD1	few	TRBJ1-3	TGTGCCGGCCCGGACAGGGCCATCTCTGGAAACACCATATATTTT	CAGPDRAISGNTIYF
TRBV27	TRBD2	.	TRBJ2-2	TGTGCCAGCAGTTTACTAGCGGGCGCGAACACCGGGGAGCTGTTTTTT	CASSLLAGANTGELFF
TRBV4-3	.	.	TRBJ2-3	TGCGCCAGCAGCGCCAGGGTCGCTCACACAGATACGCAGTATTTT	CASSARVAHTDTQYF
TRBV5-1	.	.	TRBJ1-2	TGCGCCAGCAGCTTGACGGGGATGGCCTATGGCTACACCTTC	CASSLTGMAYGYTF
TRBV19	.	.	TRBJ2-1	TGTGCCAGTAGTATCTACGGGGACTCCTACAATGAGCAGTTCTTC	CASSIYGDSYNEQFF
TRBV6-5	.	.	TRBJ1-2	TGTGCCAGCAGTCCGTCGTACTATGGCTACACCTTC	CASSPSYYGYTF
TRBV7-2	TRBD2	.	TRBJ2-3	TGTGCCAGCAGCCCGGGGGGGAGAACAGATACGCAGTATTTT	CASSPGGRTDTQYF
TRBV7-9	.	.	TRBJ2-6	TGTGCCAGCAGCTCCCCGTTAATCGCTAGCTCTGGGGCCAACGTCCTGACTTTC	CASSSPLIASSGANVLTF
TRBV30	.	.	TRBJ1-6	TGTGCCTGGAGCGAAGGGAGGACCTATAATTCACCCCTCCACTTT	CAWSEGRTYNSPLHF
TRBV28	.	.	TRBJ1-1	TGTGCCAGCAGCTTACCTCGCGGGAACGAAGCTTTCTTT	CASSLPRGNEAFF
TRBV2	.	once	TRBJ1-2	TGTGCCAGCAGTGAACAGGGGAGTGACTATGGCTACACCTTC	CASSEQGSDYGYTF
TRBV7-2	.	.	TRBJ1-2	TGTGCCAGCACCCGAACGGCCGGACGGACATATGGCTACACCTTC	CASTRTAGRTYGYTF
TRBV5-1	TRBD1	.	TRBJ2-7	TGCGCCAGCAGCCCGGGACAGGGGCTCTACGAGCAGTACTTC	CASSPGQGLYEQYF
TRBV4-2	.	.	TRBJ1-6	TGTGCCAGCAGCACTGGACAGAATAATTCACCCCTCCACTTT	CASSTGQNNSPLHF
TRBV7-2	TRBD2	.	TRBJ2-7	TGTGCCAGCAGCTTTGGTACGCGGGAGGGGTACGAGCAGTACTTC	CASSFGTREGYEQYF
TRBV6-5	TRBD1	.	TRBJ1-2	TGTGCCAGCAGTTGGGACAGGGGAAAGGCCGACTATGGCTACACCTTC	CASSWDRGKADYGYTF
TRBV7-6	TRBD2	.	TRBJ2-5	TGTGCCAGCAGCTTAGCCCCCCGAGCTAGCGGGAGAGGAGAGACCCAGTACTTC	CASSLAPRASGRGETQYF